This T cell receptor beta chain emerged from a study of blood T cell repertoires in COVID-19. The V gene's germline CDR1 is SGHVS and CDR2 FQNEAQ. Trimming cost V 6 bases and J 7 bases, with 10 bases left between them. This CDR3 is built from 11 residues. Using immunoSEQ multiplex PCR, the repertoire was profiled, and TCRdb retains in-frame clones only, with some absent. Among a few hundred thousand clones listed, about 89% were seen once. This clonotype was sampled from a woman aged 45-65 years who had recovered from COVID-19. The chain carries TRBV7-8 and TRBJ2-7; D might be TRBD1 (6 bases). Material: peripheral blood. The CDR3 nucleotides read TGTGCCAGCAGAGGACAGAGGGAGCAGTACTTC. Residues: CASRGQREQYF. Full variable domain (missing parts from reference TRBV7-8 and TRBJ2-7): GAGVSQSPRYKVAKRGQDVALRCDPISGHVSLFWYQQALGQGPEFLTYFQNEAQLDKSGLPSDRFFAERPEGSVSTLKIQRTQQEDSAVYLCASRGQREQYFGPGTRLTVT.